This T cell receptor (beta chain) was retrieved from a study of cytotoxic CD8 clonotypes in ibrutinib-treated CLL. At the level of the study: Investigators reported some 24 partial and 2 complete responses; after median roughly 70 months, about 15 patients remained remitted and about twelve progressed. Notes on the study in general: Public clonotypes were seen rarely and were contracted or stable on treatment.

Investigators sought sequencing depths of between 1 in 200,000 and 1 in 1 million T cells. Repertoires were generated with immunoSEQ multiplex PCR, while TCRdb's copy carries only in-frame clones and drops some. In the table there are about 270,000 clones, roughly four fifths of which are singletons. This clone appeared once. Its specificity is not known. The V end lost 3 bases, the J end lost 5 bases, and 15 bases lay between the germline ends. The CDR3 extends over 15 amino acids. From germline, CDR1 is SNHLY and CDR2 FYNNEI. The sequence was obtained from a human donor with chronic lymphocytic leukemia. The rearrangement joins TRBV2 to TRBJ2-3; perhaps TRBD1 as D (5 bases). Source: PBMCs, taken at disease progression, from a patient treated with ibrutinib. CDR3 nucleotide sequence: TGTGCCAGCAGTGATTTGGGGCACGGGTTAGATACGCAGTATTTT. It codes for CASSDLGHGLDTQYF. The full variable domain, rest sourced from reference TRBV2 and TRBJ2-3, is EPEVTQTPSHQVTQMGQEVILRCVPISNHLYFYWYRQILGQKVEFLVSFYNNEISEKSEIFDDQFSVERPDGSNFTLKIRSTKLEDSAMYFCASSDLGHGLDTQYFGPGTRLTVL.